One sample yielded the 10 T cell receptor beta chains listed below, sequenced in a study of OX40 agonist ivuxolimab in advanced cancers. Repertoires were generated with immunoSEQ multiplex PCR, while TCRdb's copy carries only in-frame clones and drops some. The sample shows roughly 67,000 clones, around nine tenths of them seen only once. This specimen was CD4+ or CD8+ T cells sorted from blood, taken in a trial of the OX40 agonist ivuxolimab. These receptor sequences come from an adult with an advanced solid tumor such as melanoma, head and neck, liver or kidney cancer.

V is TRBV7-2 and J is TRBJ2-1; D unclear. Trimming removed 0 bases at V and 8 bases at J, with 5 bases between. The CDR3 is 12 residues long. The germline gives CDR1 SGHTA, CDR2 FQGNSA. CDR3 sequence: CASSLALHEQFF. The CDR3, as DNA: TGTGCCAGCAGCTTAGCGTTGCATGAGCAGTTCTTC.

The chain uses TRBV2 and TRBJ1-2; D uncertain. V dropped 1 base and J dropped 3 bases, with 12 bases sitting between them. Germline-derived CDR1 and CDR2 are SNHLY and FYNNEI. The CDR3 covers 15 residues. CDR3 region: CASSEDGFMDYGYTF. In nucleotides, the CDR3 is TGTGCCAGCAGTGAAGACGGGTTTATGGACTATGGCTACACCTTC. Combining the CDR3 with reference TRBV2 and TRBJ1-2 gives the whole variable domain EPEVTQTPSHQVTQMGQEVILRCVPISNHLYFYWYRQILGQKVEFLVSFYNNEISEKSEIFDDQFSVERPDGSNFTLKIRSTKLEDSAMYFCASSEDGFMDYGYTFGSGTRLTVV.

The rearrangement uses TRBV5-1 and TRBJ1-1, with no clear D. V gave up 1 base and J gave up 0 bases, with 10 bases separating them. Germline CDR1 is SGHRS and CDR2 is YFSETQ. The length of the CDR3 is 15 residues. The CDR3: CASSLRPAMNTEAFF. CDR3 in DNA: TGCGCCAGCAGCTTGCGGCCAGCCATGAACACTGAAGCTTTCTTT.

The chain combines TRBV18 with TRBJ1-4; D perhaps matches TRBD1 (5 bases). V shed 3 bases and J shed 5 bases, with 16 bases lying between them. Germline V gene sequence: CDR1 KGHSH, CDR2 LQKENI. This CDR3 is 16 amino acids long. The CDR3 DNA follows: TGTGCCAGCTCACCGGCCCGGGGGTCGGCCAATGAAAAACTGTTTTTT. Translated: CASSPARGSANEKLFF.

The chain's CDR3 is CASRSRGTGELFF. DNA for the CDR3: TGTGCCAGCAGGTCCCGGGGAACCGGGGAGCTGTTTTTT. The chain uses TRBV2 and TRBJ2-2, with a possible D match to TRBD2 (5 bases). Trimming stripped 6 bases from V and 5 bases from J, with 10 bases between. The CDR3 has 13 residues. From germline, CDR1 is SNHLY and CDR2 FYNNEI. The full variable domain, in which reference TRBV2 and TRBJ2-2 provide the parts outside the CDR3, is EPEVTQTPSHQVTQMGQEVILRCVPISNHLYFYWYRQILGQKVEFLVSFYNNEISEKSEIFDDQFSVERPDGSNFTLKIRSTKLEDSAMYFCASRSRGTGELFFGEGSRLTVL.

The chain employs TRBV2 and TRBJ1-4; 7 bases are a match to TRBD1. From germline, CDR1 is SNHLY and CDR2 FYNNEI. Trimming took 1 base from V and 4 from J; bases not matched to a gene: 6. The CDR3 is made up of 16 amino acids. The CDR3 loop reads CASSEVRTGLNEKLFF. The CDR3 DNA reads TGTGCCAGCAGTGAAGTCCGGACAGGCCTTAATGAAAAACTGTTTTTT.

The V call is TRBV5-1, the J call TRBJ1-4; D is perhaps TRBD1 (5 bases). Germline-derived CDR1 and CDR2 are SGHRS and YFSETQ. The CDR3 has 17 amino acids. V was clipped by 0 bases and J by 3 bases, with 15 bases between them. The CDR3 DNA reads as TGCGCCAGCAGCTTGGCCAGGGCGGGATATCCTAATGAAAAACTGTTTTTT. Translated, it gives CASSLARAGYPNEKLFF. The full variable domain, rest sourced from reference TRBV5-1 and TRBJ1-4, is KAGVTQTPRYLIKTRGQQVTLSCSPISGHRSVSWYQQTPGQGLQFLFEYFSETQRNKGNFPGRFSGRQFSNSRSEMNVSTLELGDSALYLCASSLARAGYPNEKLFFGSGTQLSVL.

CDR3 sequence: CASSLEVGKGYTF. The CDR3 DNA reads TGTGCCAGCAGCTTGGAAGTGGGTAAAGGCTACACCTTC. The V and J genes are TRBV5-6 and TRBJ1-2; D is uncertain. Germline loops: CDR1 SGHDT, CDR2 YYEEEE. This CDR3 has 13 residues. Trimming left V 0 bases short and J 8 bases short, with 11 bases between.

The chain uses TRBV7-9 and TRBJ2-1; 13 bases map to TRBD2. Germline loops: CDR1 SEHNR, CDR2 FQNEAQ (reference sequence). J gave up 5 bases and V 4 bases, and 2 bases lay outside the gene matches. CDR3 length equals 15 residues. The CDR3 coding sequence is TGTGCCAGCAGCTCACTAGCGGGGGGGGACAATGAGCAGTTCTTC. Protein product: CASSSLAGGDNEQFF.

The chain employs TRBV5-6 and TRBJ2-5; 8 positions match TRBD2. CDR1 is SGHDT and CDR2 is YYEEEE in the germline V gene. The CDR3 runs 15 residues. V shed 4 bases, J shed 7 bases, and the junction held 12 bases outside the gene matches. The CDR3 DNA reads TGTGCCAGCAGCGAACGGACGGGGGGGATAGCGACCCAGTACTTC. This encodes CASSERTGGIATQYF.